Here is one T cell receptor beta chain with its context. The CDR3 runs 16 residues. After removal of 5 bases from V and 4 bases from J, the junction contained 8 bases not matched to a gene. Germline V gene sequence: CDR1 SGHDT, CDR2 YYEEEE. This sample was taken from a study of T cell changes during pregnancy in multiple sclerosis. Libraries were prepared by immunoSEQ multiplex PCR; TCRdb keeps only in-frame clonotypes and omits some of them. Of around 80,000 clones in the sample, about 94% were seen once. This chain uses TRBV5-6 with TRBJ2-7, with 14 bases fitting TRBD2. The sequence came from a female donor in good health, enrolled as a control in a pregnancy study. The specimen comprised peripheral blood, sampled in the second trimester of pregnancy. CDR3 sequence: CASSPLGTSGSYEQYF. The CDR3 DNA is TGTGCCAGCAGTCCGCTTGGGACTAGCGGGAGTTACGAGCAGTACTTC.